Following are 2 T cell receptor beta chains from one sample sequenced in a study of cytomegalovirus exposure and HLA in healthy donors. 60 Vbeta and 13 Jbeta primers were used in PCR. Produced via immunoSEQ multiplex PCR; TCRdb's table is partial and in-frame only. The sample holds about 170,000 clones; more than 80% are singletons and the top ten take about 0.8%. The specimen was PBMCs. The receptors stem from a woman between 18 and 30 years old in good health and CMV-seronegative.

The chain has TRBV7-9 and TRBJ2-7, with TRBD2 matching 8 bases. The CDR3 covers 15 residues. Per the germline V gene, CDR1 is SEHNR and CDR2 is FQNEAQ (reference sequence). V lost 5 bases and J lost 0; bases outside the gene matches: 6. The CDR3, as DNA: TGTGCCAGCAGCCGGGAGGGGGGTATCTCCTACGAGCAGTACTTC. Its translation is CASSREGGISYEQYF.

The chain carries TRBV6-4 and TRBJ1-1; 9 bases are a match to TRBD1. CDR1 is MRHNA and CDR2 is SNTAGT in the germline V gene. V trimming: 6 bases; J trimming: 2 bases; junction bases outside the gene matches: 4. This CDR3 comprises 14 residues. The CDR3 DNA follows: TGTGCCAGCAGAGAACAGGGGGCAAACACTGAAGCTTTCTTT. Translation gives CASREQGANTEAFF.